Listed below are T cell receptor beta chains from one sample, sequenced in a study of T cell responses to AZD1222 COVID-19 vaccine. The repertoire was sequenced with immunoSEQ multiplex PCR; TCRdb's copy has only in-frame clones and lacks some. The profile shows more than 90,000 clones, approximately 89% of them singletons. The starting material was peripheral blood, obtained 28 days after the second AZD1222 dose. These receptors were obtained from an adult who received the AZD1222 COVID-19 vaccine. The CDR3 runs from the conserved cysteine through the conserved F or W. A D gene is named only where the DNA matches it firmly. A row's size may be missing; if present it is once, few, many or a size class.

>TRBJ1-1|TRBV2|13|NA|NA
TGTGCCAGCCTGCGGACGGTGAACACTGAAGCTTTCTTT
CASLRTVNTEAFF
>TRBJ2-3|TRBV7-2|14|NA|NA
TGTGCCAGCAGCTTAGTTGCTATCACAGATACGCAGTATTTT
CASSLVAITDTQYF
>TRBJ2-3|TRBV27|15|NA|NA
TGTGCCAGCAGTTTTGGAAGACCTAGCACAGATACGCAGTATTTT
CASSFGRPSTDTQYF
>TRBJ1-5|TRBV11-2|14|NA|TRBD1
TGTGCCAGCAGCCCGGGACAGGGGAATCAGCCCCAGCATTTT
CASSPGQGNQPQHF
>TRBJ2-7|TRBV4-2|14|NA|NA
TGTGCCAGCAGCCAAGACATTCTTTCCTACGAGCAGTACTTC
CASSQDILSYEQYF
>TRBJ2-7|TRBV28|13|few|NA
TGTGCCAGCAGTCCACCGATTCTCTGGGAGCAGTACTTC
CASSPPILWEQYF
>TRBJ2-7|TRBV27|17|NA|NA
TGTGCCAGCAGTTTACGGTACCGGGGGACGAGCTCCTACGAGCAGTACTTC
CASSLRYRGTSSYEQYF
>TRBJ1-4|TRBV7-8|15|NA|TRBD1
TGTGCCAGCAGCTTAGCGGGACAGGCTAATGAAAAACTGTTTTTT
CASSLAGQANEKLFF
>TRBJ1-1|TRBV7-2|14|NA|NA
TGTGCCAGCAGCTGGTCGGTTGCTTACACTGAAGCTTTCTTT
CASSWSVAYTEAFF
>TRBJ2-7|TRBV10-1|13|NA|NA
TGCGCCAGCAGTGAGTCTCGGGCCTACGAGCAGTACTTC
CASSESRAYEQYF
>TRBJ1-1|TRBV11-2|14|NA|NA
TGTGCCAGCAGCTTGGACTCCTTGGACACTGAAGCTTTCTTT
CASSLDSLDTEAFF
>TRBJ2-5|TRBV4-2|16|NA|TRBD2
TGTGCCAGCAGCCAAAGCGGGATAGTGTTGGGCGAGACCCAGTACTTC
CASSQSGIVLGETQYF
>TRBJ2-3|TRBV18|15|NA|TRBD1
TGTGCCAGCTCACACAGCACAGGGGTAATAGATACGCAGTATTTT
CASSHSTGVIDTQYF
>TRBJ2-2|TRBV9|17|NA|NA
TGTGCCAGCAGCGTACTCCCTATGGGACAAAACACCGGGGAGCTGTTTTTT
CASSVLPMGQNTGELFF
>TRBJ2-3|TRBV14|12|NA|NA
TGTGCCAGCAGCCAAGTCCCAGATACGCAGTATTTT
CASSQVPDTQYF
>TRBJ2-3|TRBV18|14|NA|TRBD2
TGTGCCAGCTCACCTACTAGCGGCACAGATACGCAGTATTTT
CASSPTSGTDTQYF
>TRBJ1-6|TRBV23-1|17|NA|NA
TGCGCCAGCAGTCAATGTCGGTATAGCGCCCGAAATTCACCCCTCCACTTT
CASSQCRYSARNSPLHF
>TRBJ2-7|TRBV3-1/TRBV3-2|14|NA|NA
TGTGCCAGCAGCCAAAGGGTGAGTGGCTACGAGCAGTACTTC
CASSQRVSGYEQYF
>TRBJ2-7|TRBV6-5|13|few|NA
TGTGCCAGCAGCCCGACAGGTAATGGGGGGCAGTACTTC
CASSPTGNGGQYF
>TRBJ2-2|TRBV4-2|12|NA|NA
TGTGCCAGCAGCCTCTCCACCGGGGAGCTGTTTTTT
CASSLSTGELFF
>TRBJ1-1|TRBV6-5|13|NA|TRBD1
TGTGCCAGTAAGACAGGGGAAGACACTGAAGCTTTCTTT
CASKTGEDTEAFF
>TRBJ1-2|TRBV13|16|few|TRBD1
TGTGCCAGCAGCTCCTACCCCCGGGACAGGGAGTATGGCTACACCTTC
CASSSYPRDREYGYTF
>TRBJ1-5|TRBV5-5|16|NA|NA
TGTGCCAGCAGCTTGGTCCCGGGGGCGACGAATCAGCCCCAGCATTTT
CASSLVPGATNQPQHF
>TRBJ2-7|TRBV28|12|few|TRBD2
TGTGCCAGCAATTTTCGGGGGGACGAGCAGTACTTC
CASNFRGDEQYF